This T cell receptor beta chain was captured by sequencing in a study of cytomegalovirus exposure and HLA in healthy donors. As for the study in general: Within the Caucasian-associated ancestry cluster were 65% to 85% of the 398 genotyped donors.

The study sampled nominally healthy donors, though unrecorded immune exposures were likely. Details on this clone: Its specificity is unknown.

The CDR3 consists of 17 residues. V shed 0 bases, J shed 3 bases, and the junction held 6 bases outside the gene matches. Germline CDR1 reads SGHTA; CDR2 reads FQGTGA. General study points: A later analysis found TCR association rates differed by HLA locus, highest for DRB1 and lowest for HLA-C. Some TCR beta chains (more than 150 of them) were listed as cytomegalovirus-associated.

PCR used 60 Vbeta primers and 13 Jbeta primers. Sequenced by immunoSEQ multiplex PCR; TCRdb stores in-frame clones only, minus some. The sample shows 170,000 or so clones, approximately 80% of them seen only once. J is TRBJ2-7 and V is TRBV7-3; the match to TRBD2 covers 12 bases. Sequencing used PBMCs. This TCR was sampled from a boy between 10 and 17 years old in good health and CMV-seronegative. CDR3 region: CASSLTGLAGSYYEQYF. DNA for the CDR3: TGTGCCAGCAGCTTAACTGGACTAGCGGGATCATACTACGAGCAGTACTTC.